The 3 T cell receptor beta chains listed next were all sequenced from one sample in a study of control samples from healthy donors and cancer patients. Profiled with immunoSEQ multiplex PCR; TCRdb holds only in-frame clones, not every one. The table has 150,000 to 200,000 clones, around 87% seen once. Sample: blood. Receptor source: a woman between 45 and 60 years old in good health.

The gene calls are TRBV19 and TRBJ2-5; TRBD2 agrees at 9 bases. This CDR3 comprises 15 residues. Germline V CDR1 and CDR2: LNHDA, SQIVND (reference sequence). J was trimmed by 4 bases and V by 7 bases; bases with no gene match: 10. The CDR3 DNA follows: TGTGCCAGTAAAACTCGCGGGGGGGCGGGAGAGACCCAGTACTTC. It translates to CASKTRGGAGETQYF. The complete variable domain, with remaining parts taken from reference TRBV19 and TRBJ2-5, reads DGGITQSPKYLFRKEGQNVTLSCEQNLNHDAMYWYRQDPGQGLRLIYYSQIVNDFQKGDIAEGYSVSREKKESFPLTVTSAQKNPTAFYLCASKTRGGAGETQYFGPGTRLLVL.

The rearrangement joins TRBV4-3 to TRBJ2-7, with D perhaps matching TRBD1 or TRBD2 (6 bases each). This CDR3 comprises 15 residues. The V gene's germline CDR1 is LGHNA and CDR2 YSLEER. Trimming cost V 1 base and J 4 bases, with 14 bases left between them. For the CDR3, the DNA is TGCGCCAGCAGCCAAGGCCCCGGGGGCTTATACGAGCAGTACTTC. Protein sequence: CASSQGPGGLYEQYF.

The V and J genes are TRBV28 and TRBJ1-3; D remains unclear. The germline CDR1 and CDR2 sequences are MDHEN and SYDVKM. V was clipped by 2 bases and J by 2 bases, with 7 bases between them. The CDR3 is 14 residues long. CDR3 nucleotides: TGTGCCAGCAGTTTAACAGTCACTGGAAACACCATATATTTT. The encoded protein is CASSLTVTGNTIYF.